This passage covers 24 T cell receptor beta chains from one sample sequenced in a study of T-cell memory formation after mild COVID-19. TCRdb used MiXCR to reprocess the 5' RACE reads, holding one entry per CDR3 protein. The data contain more than 250,000 distinct CDR3 sequences, over 15% of them singletons. The sample comprised PBMCs or a T cell subset sorted from them (not recorded which). The receptors come from a man aged 18 to 30 who had mild COVID-19 (a few samples of this study predate the infection). Cell type and time point are not known.

The chain employs TRBV6-5 and TRBJ1-6; D remains unclear. V lost 0 bases and J lost 7, with 10 bases in between. This CDR3 is built from 15 residues. Germline V lookup: CDR1 MNHEY, CDR2 SVGAGI. The DNA for the CDR3 is TGTGCCAGCAGTTACTCGACGGCCGCCAATTCACCCCTCCACTTT. Protein sequence: CASSYSTAANSPLHF.

This clonotype has a count of ten or more. The chain couples TRBV27 to TRBJ2-1; D not certain. V was trimmed by 8 bases and J by 5 bases, leaving 10 bases between them. The germline V gene has CDR1 MNHEY and CDR2 SMNVEV (reference sequence). This CDR3 has 12 amino acids. The CDR3 here is CASLAPNNEQFF. The DNA of the CDR3 is TGTGCCAGCCTGGCGCCCAACAATGAGCAGTTCTTC.

The DNA for the CDR3 is TGTGCCAGCAGATATAGCGGGGGCATCACAGATACGCAGTATTTT. It encodes CASRYSGGITDTQYF. The chain is built from TRBV5-4 and TRBJ2-3; 9 bases are a match to TRBD2. After removal of 5 bases from V and 2 bases from J, the junction contained 6 bases not matched to a gene. The V gene's germline CDR1 is SGHNT and CDR2 YYREEE (reference sequence). The CDR3 covers 15 residues.

Only a few counts were recorded for this clonotype. The chain joins TRBV11-2 to TRBJ2-4; the match to TRBD1 covers 7 bases. J gave up 7 bases and V 5 bases, and 8 bases lay outside the gene matches. The CDR3 sequence is 14 residues long. Per germline, CDR1 SGHAT and CDR2 FQNNGV. CDR3 in amino acids: CASSHGDSRNIQYF. DNA for the CDR3: TGTGCCAGCAGCCACGGGGACAGCCGGAACATTCAGTACTTC.

This clonotype has just a few counts. The CDR3 protein is CASSLTGITDTQYF. The CDR3 coding sequence is TGTGCCAGCAGTTTGACGGGAATCACAGATACGCAGTATTTT. V gene TRBV12-3 or TRBV12-4 combines with J gene TRBJ2-3; TRBD2 might be the D (5 bases). The CDR3 spans 14 residues. Trimming pared 3 bases from V and 2 bases from J, leaving 9 bases between.

This clonotype has only a few counts. The V and J genes are TRBV4-1 and TRBJ2-3; 8 nucleotides match TRBD2. The CDR3 has 16 residues. The germline V gene encodes CDR1 MGHRA and CDR2 YSYEKL. V gave up 3 bases and J gave up 2 bases; unmatched junction bases: 7. The CDR3 here is CASSQRSGGDTDTQYF. In DNA form, the CDR3 reads TGCGCCAGCAGCCAGAGGAGCGGGGGCGACACAGATACGCAGTATTTT.

This clonotype has just a few counts. V and J are TRBV7-9 and TRBJ2-7; D gene unclear. V was pared by 6 bases and J by 5 bases, with 17 bases between. From germline, CDR1 is SEHNR and CDR2 FQNEAQ (reference sequence). The CDR3 runs 14 residues. The CDR3 loop reads CASSYQVRPHEQYF. The CDR3 coding sequence is TGTGCCAGCAGTTATCAGGTTCGCCCCCACGAGCAGTACTTC.

This chain uses TRBV7-6 with TRBJ1-6; the D is unclear. This CDR3 has 12 residues. Germline values: CDR1 SGHVS, CDR2 FNYEAQ. Trimming pared 8 bases from V and 5 bases from J, leaving 7 bases between. The CDR3 DNA reads as TGTGCCAGCGGGTCGAATAATTCACCCCTCCACTTT. The encoded protein is CASGSNNSPLHF.

In its sample, this clonotype was seen a few times. The chain links TRBV20-1 to TRBJ1-1; D is possibly TRBD1 (6 bases). The CDR3 loop spans 14 amino acids. V was trimmed by 5 bases and J by 2 bases, leaving 15 bases between them. Germline-derived CDR1 and CDR2 are DFQATT and SNEGSKA (reference sequence). The CDR3 protein is CSASALRGNTEAFF. As DNA, the CDR3 is TGCAGTGCTTCGGCTCTCAGGGGAAACACTGAAGCTTTCTTT.

This clonotype was observed a few times. The chain links TRBV20-1 to TRBJ2-1; tentatively, D is TRBD1 (6 bases). The length of the CDR3 is 10 residues. The germline V gene has CDR1 DFQATT and CDR2 SNEGSKA (reference sequence). The V gene lost 3 bases and the J gene lost 10 bases, with 7 bases spanning the gap. For the CDR3, the DNA is TGCAGTGCTAGGAGGGGGGAGCAGTTCTTC. The encoded protein is CSARRGEQFF.

This clonotype appeared a few times. The chain is built from TRBV7-6 and TRBJ2-6; 9 bases line up with TRBD1. The V and J ends lost 3 bases and 1 base, in that order; junction bases with no gene match: 4. Germline loops: CDR1 SGHVS, CDR2 FNYEAQ. The CDR3 is 17 amino acids. In DNA, the CDR3 is TGTGCCAGCAGCTTCCGGGACAGGGAGTCTGGGGCCAACGTCCTGACTTTC. The encoded protein is CASSFRDRESGANVLTF.

The chain has TRBV11-2 and TRBJ1-6; no reliable D call. Per germline, CDR1 SGHAT and CDR2 FQNNGV. This CDR3 is 16 amino acids long. Trimming removed 5 bases from V and 0 bases from J, with 11 bases in between. This CDR3 reads CASSRERDSYNSPLHF. The CDR3 nucleotides are TGTGCCAGCAGCCGGGAGAGGGACTCCTATAATTCACCCCTCCACTTT.

The chain combines TRBV11-2 with TRBJ1-2, with D hard to call. From germline, CDR1 is SGHAT and CDR2 FQNNGV. The CDR3 contains 15 residues. The germline V and J ends were trimmed by 0 bases and 3 bases, with 11 bases remaining between them. The DNA of the CDR3 is TGTGCCAGCAGCTTAGAGGCCACCAAGTACTATGGCTACACCTTC. Translation gives CASSLEATKYYGYTF.

This clonotype was seen more than once but under ten times. The V and J genes are TRBV20-1 and TRBJ2-5, with TRBD1 matching over 7 bases. Germline V CDR1 and CDR2: DFQATT, SNEGSKA (reference sequence). The V gene end was trimmed by 5 bases and the J gene end by 6 bases; junction bases not matched to a gene: 6. This CDR3 is built from 12 residues. The CDR3 DNA reads as TGCAGTGCTTGGACAGGTGAAAAGACCCAGTACTTC. Its translation: CSAWTGEKTQYF.

The sample holds a few counts of this clonotype. The rearrangement uses TRBV7-8 and TRBJ2-3, with 9 bases lining up with TRBD1. The CDR3 is 14 residues long. The J segment lost 5 bases and the V segment lost 5 bases, leaving 5 bases of the junction unmatched. Germline V gene sequence: CDR1 SGHVS, CDR2 FQNEAQ. CDR3 protein: CASSRDRAVDTQYF. The CDR3 nucleotides are TGTGCCAGCAGCCGGGACAGGGCGGTAGATACGCAGTATTTT.

The chain uses TRBV9 and TRBJ1-2; 7 bases line up with TRBD1. Unmatched junction bases numbered 9, after V lost 2 bases and J lost 8 bases. CDR1 is SGDLS, CDR2 YYNGEE, per germline. The CDR3 has 14 amino acids. The CDR3 region is CASSVEGRGDGYTF. The DNA of the CDR3 is TGTGCCAGCAGCGTCGAGGGCAGGGGGGACGGCTACACCTTC.

This chain connects TRBV11-2 to TRBJ2-3, with 7 nucleotides matching TRBD2. This CDR3 is 15 amino acids long. Trimming took 3 bases from V and 2 from J; bases not matched to a gene: 5. CDR1 and CDR2 from the germline V gene are SGHAT and FQNNGV. CDR3 bases: TGTGCCAGCAGCTTTGCCGGGGGGACCACAGATACGCAGTATTTT. Encoded protein: CASSFAGGTTDTQYF.

A remark on this clonotype: An end of the junction differs from the germline gene, which may be a read error. The V gene is TRBV7-2, the J gene TRBJ1-5; D is ambiguous. Germline CDR1 is SGHTA and CDR2 is FQGNSA. This CDR3 contains 13 residues. The CDR3 nucleotides are TGTGCCAGCGGCTTAAGGAGCAATCAGCCCCAGCATTTT. Its protein product is CASGLRSNQPQHF.

The chain couples TRBV5-1 to TRBJ1-2; 8 nucleotides match TRBD1. The CDR3 extends over 15 amino acids. V dropped 4 bases and J dropped 13; count of bases not matched to a gene: 18. CDR1 and CDR2 (germline): SGHRS, YFSETQ. CDR3 region: CASSPAPGQGSGLTF. Written as DNA, the CDR3 is TGCGCCAGCAGCCCCGCACCCGGACAGGGCTCGGGTCTCACCTTC.

The chain couples TRBV6-5 to TRBJ2-1; unclear D gene. Germline CDR1 is MNHEY and CDR2 is SVGAGI. With 5 bases removed from V and 7 bases from J, the gap between germline ends came to 6 bases. The CDR3 totals 11 residues. The CDR3 sequence: CASSAINEQFF. In DNA, the CDR3 is TGTGCCAGCAGTGCGATAAATGAGCAGTTCTTC.

In this sample, this clonotype turned up a few times. The chain uses TRBV7-9 and TRBJ2-7; TRBD1 matches 8 bases. Germline-derived CDR1 and CDR2 are SEHNR and FQNEAQ (reference sequence). CDR3 length equals 14 residues. V shed 5 bases and J 3 bases; nucleotides not matched to a gene: 6. CDR3 sequence (DNA): TGTGCCAGCAGCCAGGACAGGGATAACTACGAGCAGTACGTC. Its translation is CASSQDRDNYEQYV.

The table lists this clonotype with many counts. V usage is TRBV9 and J usage is TRBJ2-3, with D perhaps given as TRBD1 or TRBD2 (5 bases each). V dropped 1 base and J dropped 2 bases, with 11 bases sitting between them. The CDR3 spans 15 residues. Germline CDR1 SGDLS, CDR2 YYNGEE. The CDR3 bases are TGTGCCAGCAGCGTATCCTGGGGGAACACAGATACGCAGTATTTT. Translated: CASSVSWGNTDTQYF.

Only a few counts were recorded for this clonotype. The CDR3 region has the DNA TGTGCCAGCAGCCACAGGGGTGCAAATGGCTACACCTTC. It is translated as CASSHRGANGYTF. J is TRBJ1-2 and V is TRBV6-5; the match to TRBD1 covers 7 bases. This CDR3 spans 13 amino acids. V lost 6 bases, J lost 6 bases, and 7 bases stayed unmatched. CDR1 is MNHEY, CDR2 SVGAGI, per germline.

This clonotype was detected a few times. The genes are TRBV7-3 and TRBJ2-2, with D possibly matching TRBD2 (5 bases). Germline V lookup: CDR1 SGHTA, CDR2 FQGTGA. This CDR3 comprises 16 residues. Trimming pared 4 bases from V and 7 bases from J, leaving 19 bases between. This CDR3 is CASSSGLHAMGGELFF. DNA for the CDR3: TGTGCCAGCAGCTCCGGACTCCACGCTATGGGCGGGGAGCTGTTTTTT.